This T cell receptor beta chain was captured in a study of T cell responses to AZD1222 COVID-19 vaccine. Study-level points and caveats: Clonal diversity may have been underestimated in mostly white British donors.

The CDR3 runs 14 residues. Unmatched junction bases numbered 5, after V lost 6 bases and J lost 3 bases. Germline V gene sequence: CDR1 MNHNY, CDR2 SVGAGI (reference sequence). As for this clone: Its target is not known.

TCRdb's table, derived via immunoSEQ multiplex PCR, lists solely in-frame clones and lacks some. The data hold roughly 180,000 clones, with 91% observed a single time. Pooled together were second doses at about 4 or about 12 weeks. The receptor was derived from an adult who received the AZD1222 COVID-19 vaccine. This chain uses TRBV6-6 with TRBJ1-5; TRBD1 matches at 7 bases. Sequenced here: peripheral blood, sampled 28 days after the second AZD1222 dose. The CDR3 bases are TGTGCCAGCAGCCCGGGACAGTACAATCAGCCCCAGCATTTT. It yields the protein CASSPGQYNQPQHF.